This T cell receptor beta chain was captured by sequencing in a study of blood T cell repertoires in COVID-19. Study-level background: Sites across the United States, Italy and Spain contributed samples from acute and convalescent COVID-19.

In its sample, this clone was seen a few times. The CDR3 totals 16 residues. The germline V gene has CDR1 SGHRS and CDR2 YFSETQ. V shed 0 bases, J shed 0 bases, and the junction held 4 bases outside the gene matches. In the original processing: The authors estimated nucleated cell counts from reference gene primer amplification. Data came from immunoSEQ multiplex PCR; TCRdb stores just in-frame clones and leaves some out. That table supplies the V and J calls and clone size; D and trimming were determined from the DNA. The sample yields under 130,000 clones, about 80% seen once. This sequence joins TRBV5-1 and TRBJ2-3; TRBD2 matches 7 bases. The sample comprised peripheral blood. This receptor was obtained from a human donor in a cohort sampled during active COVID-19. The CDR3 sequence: CASSLVRGVSTDTQYF. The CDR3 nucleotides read TGCGCCAGCAGCTTGGTTCGGGGGGTCAGCACAGATACGCAGTATTTT.